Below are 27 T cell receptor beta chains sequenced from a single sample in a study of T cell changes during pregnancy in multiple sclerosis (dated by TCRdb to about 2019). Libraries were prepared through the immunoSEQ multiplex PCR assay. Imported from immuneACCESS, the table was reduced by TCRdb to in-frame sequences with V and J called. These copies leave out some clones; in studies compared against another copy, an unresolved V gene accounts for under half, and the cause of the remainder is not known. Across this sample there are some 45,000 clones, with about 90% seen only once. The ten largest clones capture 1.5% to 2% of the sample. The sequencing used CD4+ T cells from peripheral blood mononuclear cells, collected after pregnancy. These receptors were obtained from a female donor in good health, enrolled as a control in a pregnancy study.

The CDR3 loop reads CASSDGPGFEQYF. CDR3 in DNA: TGTGCCAGCAGTGACGGGCCAGGGTTCGAGCAGTACTTC. The V gene is TRBV6-1, the J gene TRBJ2-7; tentatively, D is TRBD1 (5 bases). The ends were cut back, 3 bases at V and 6 bases at J, with 12 bases in the middle. The CDR3 consists of 13 residues. Per germline, CDR1 MNHNS and CDR2 SASEGT.

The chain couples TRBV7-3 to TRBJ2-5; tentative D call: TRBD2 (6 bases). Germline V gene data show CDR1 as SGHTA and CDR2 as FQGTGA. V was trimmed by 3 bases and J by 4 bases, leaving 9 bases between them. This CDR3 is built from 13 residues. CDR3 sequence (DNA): TGTGCCAGCAGCTTCAAGGAGGGAGAGACCCAGTACTTC. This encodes CASSFKEGETQYF.

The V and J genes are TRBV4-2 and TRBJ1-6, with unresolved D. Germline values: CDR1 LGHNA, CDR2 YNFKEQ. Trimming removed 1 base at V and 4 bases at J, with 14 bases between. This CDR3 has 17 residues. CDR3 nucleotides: TGTGCCAGCAGCCAAGGGAGGGCCGGGATTTATAATTCACCCCTCCACTTT. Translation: CASSQGRAGIYNSPLHF.

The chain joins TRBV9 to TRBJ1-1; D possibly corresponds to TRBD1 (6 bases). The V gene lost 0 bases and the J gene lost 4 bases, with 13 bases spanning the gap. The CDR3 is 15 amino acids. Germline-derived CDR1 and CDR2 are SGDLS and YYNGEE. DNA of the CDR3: TGTGCCAGCAGCGTAGGTGGCAGGGGTGGCACTGAAGCTTTCTTT. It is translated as CASSVGGRGGTEAFF.

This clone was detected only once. Here the CDR3 reads CASSRDWTPREQYF. The CDR3 DNA reads as TGTGCCAGCAGCCGGGACTGGACCCCCCGGGAGCAGTACTTC. The chain employs TRBV9 and TRBJ2-7; possibly TRBD2 for D (6 bases). The germline CDR1 and CDR2 sequences are SGDLS and YYNGEE. V was clipped by 4 bases and J by 7 bases, with 18 bases between them. The CDR3 totals 14 residues. The full variable domain, its missing parts supplied by reference TRBV9 and TRBJ2-7, is DSGVTQTPKHLITATGQRVTLRCSPRSGDLSVYWYQQSLDQGLQFLIQYYNGEERAKGNILERFSAQQFPDLHSELNLSSLELGDSALYFCASSRDWTPREQYFGPGTRLTVT.

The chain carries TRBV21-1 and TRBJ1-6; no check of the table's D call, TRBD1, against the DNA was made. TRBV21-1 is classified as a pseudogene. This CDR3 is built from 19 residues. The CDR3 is CASSKGRQGGSSYNSPLHF. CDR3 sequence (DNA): TGTGCCAGCAGCAAAGGTCGACAGGGTGGCAGCTCCTATAATTCACCCCTCCACTTT.

The CDR3 spells CASSKLAGASDEQYF. The CDR3 DNA reads as TGTGCCAGCAGCAAACTAGCGGGAGCATCTGACGAGCAGTACTTC. V gene TRBV9 combines with J gene TRBJ2-7; TRBD2 aligns across 11 bases. Losses at the gene ends were 4 bases for V and 5 bases for J; bases not matched to a gene: 8. The CDR3 contains 15 residues. Germline loops: CDR1 SGDLS, CDR2 YYNGEE.

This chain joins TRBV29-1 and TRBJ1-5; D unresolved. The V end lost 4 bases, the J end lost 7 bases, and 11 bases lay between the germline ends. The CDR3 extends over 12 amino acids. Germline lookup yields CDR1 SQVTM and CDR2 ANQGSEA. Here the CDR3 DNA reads TGCAGCGTTGGGGCGTCCGGACAGCCCCAGCATTTT. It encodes CSVGASGQPQHF. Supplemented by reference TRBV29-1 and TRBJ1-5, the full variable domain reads SAVISQKPSRDICQRGTSLTIQCQVDSQVTMMFWYRQQPGQSLTLIATANQGSEATYESGFVIDKFPISRPNLTFSTLTVSNMSPEDSSIYLCSVGASGQPQHFGDGTRLSIL.

CDR3 sequence: CASSMVRNYGYTF. DNA for the CDR3: TGTGCCAGTAGTATGGTCAGGAACTATGGCTACACCTTC. The gene calls are TRBV19 and TRBJ1-2, with D hard to call. This CDR3 has 13 residues. Trimming cost V 3 bases and J 2 bases, with 7 bases left between them. Per the germline V gene, CDR1 is LNHDA and CDR2 is SQIVND (reference sequence).

The CDR3 sequence is CASSGDSSSYNEQFF. CDR3 nucleotide sequence: TGTGCCAGCAGCGGGGACTCAAGCTCCTACAATGAGCAGTTCTTC. The chain uses TRBV5-4 and TRBJ2-1, with D perhaps matching TRBD2 (6 bases). Germline V gives CDR1 SGHNT, CDR2 YYREEE (reference sequence). The germline V and J ends were trimmed by 4 bases and 0 bases, with 11 bases remaining between them. The length of the CDR3 is 15 residues.

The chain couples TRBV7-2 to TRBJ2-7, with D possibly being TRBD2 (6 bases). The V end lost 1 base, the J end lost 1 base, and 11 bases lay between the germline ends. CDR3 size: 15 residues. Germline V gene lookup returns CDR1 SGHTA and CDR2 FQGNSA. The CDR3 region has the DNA TGTGCCAGCAGCTTAGGGCCCGGGACTTCCTACGAGCAGTACTTC. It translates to CASSLGPGTSYEQYF.

The CDR3 protein is CASSQEGHKSVNEQFF. In DNA, the CDR3 is TGCGCCAGCAGCCAAGAGGGGCACAAGAGCGTCAATGAGCAGTTCTTC. The V gene is TRBV4-1, the J gene TRBJ2-1; maybe TRBD1 (5 bases). Deletions cut 0 bases from V and 6 bases from J, with 15 bases between. The CDR3 has 16 amino acids. The germline V gene encodes CDR1 MGHRA and CDR2 YSYEKL.

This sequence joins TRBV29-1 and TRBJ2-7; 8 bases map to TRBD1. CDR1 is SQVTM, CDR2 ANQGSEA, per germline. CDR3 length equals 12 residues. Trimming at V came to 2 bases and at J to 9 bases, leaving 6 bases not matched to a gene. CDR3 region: CSVERTGSPQYF. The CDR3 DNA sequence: TGCAGCGTTGAAAGGACAGGGTCTCCGCAGTACTTC.

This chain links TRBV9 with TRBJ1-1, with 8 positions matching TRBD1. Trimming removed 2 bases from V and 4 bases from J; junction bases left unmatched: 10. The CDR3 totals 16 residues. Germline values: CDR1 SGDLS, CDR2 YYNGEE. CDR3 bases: TGTGCCAGCAGCGTGGAAAGGACAGGGTTTAGCACTGAAGCTTTCTTT. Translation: CASSVERTGFSTEAFF. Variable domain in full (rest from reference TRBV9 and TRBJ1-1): DSGVTQTPKHLITATGQRVTLRCSPRSGDLSVYWYQQSLDQGLQFLIQYYNGEERAKGNILERFSAQQFPDLHSELNLSSLELGDSALYFCASSVERTGFSTEAFFGQGTRLTVV.

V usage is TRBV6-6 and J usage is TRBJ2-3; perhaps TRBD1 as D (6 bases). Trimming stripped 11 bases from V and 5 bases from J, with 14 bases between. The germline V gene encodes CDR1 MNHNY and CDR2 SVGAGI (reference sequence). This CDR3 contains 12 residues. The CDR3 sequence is CAAGQGLDTQYF. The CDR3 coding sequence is TGTGCCGCCGGGCAGGGGTTAGATACGCAGTATTTT.

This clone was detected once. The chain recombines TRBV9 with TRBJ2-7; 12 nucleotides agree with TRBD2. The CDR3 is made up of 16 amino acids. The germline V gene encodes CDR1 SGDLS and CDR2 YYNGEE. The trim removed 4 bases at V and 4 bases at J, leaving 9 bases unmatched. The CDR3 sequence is CASSPRLAGDSYEQYF. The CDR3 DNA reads TGTGCCAGCAGCCCCCGACTAGCGGGAGATTCATACGAGCAGTACTTC.

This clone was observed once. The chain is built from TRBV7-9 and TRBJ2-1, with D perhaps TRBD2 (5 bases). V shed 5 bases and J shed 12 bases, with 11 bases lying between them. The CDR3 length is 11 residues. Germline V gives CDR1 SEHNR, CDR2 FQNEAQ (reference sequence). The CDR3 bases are TGTGCCAGCAGCACTAGTTTAGGGCAGTTCTTC. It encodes CASSTSLGQFF.

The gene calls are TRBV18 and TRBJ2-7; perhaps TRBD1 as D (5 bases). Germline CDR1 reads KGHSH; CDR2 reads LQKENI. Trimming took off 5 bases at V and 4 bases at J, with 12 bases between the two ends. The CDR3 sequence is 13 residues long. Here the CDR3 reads CASSFGPGYEQYF. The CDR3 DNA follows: TGTGCCAGCTCATTCGGACCAGGGTACGAGCAGTACTTC.

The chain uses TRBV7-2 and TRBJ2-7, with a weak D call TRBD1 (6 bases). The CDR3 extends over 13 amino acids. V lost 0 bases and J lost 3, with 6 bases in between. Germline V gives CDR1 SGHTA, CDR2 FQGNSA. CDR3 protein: CASSLAGGYEQYF. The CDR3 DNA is TGTGCCAGCAGCTTAGCAGGGGGCTACGAGCAGTACTTC.

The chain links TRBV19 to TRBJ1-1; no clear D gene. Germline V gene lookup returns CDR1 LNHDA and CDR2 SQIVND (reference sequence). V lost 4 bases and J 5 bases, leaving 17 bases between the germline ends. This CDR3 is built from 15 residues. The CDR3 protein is CASSKQPRSGTEAFF. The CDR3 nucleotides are TGTGCCAGTAGTAAGCAGCCCCGATCGGGGACTGAAGCTTTCTTT.

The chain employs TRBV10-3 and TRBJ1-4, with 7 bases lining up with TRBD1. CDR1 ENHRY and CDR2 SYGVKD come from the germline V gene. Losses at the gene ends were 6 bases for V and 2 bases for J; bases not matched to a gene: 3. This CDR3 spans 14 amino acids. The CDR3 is CAIRRQGTNEKLFF. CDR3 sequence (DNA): TGTGCCATCAGAAGACAGGGTACTAATGAAAAACTGTTTTTT.

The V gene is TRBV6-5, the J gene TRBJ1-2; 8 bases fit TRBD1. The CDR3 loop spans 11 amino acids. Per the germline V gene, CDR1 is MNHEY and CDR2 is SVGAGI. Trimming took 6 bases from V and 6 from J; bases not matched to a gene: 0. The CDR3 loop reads CASRQGDGYTF. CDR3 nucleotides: TGTGCCAGCAGACAGGGGGATGGCTACACCTTC.

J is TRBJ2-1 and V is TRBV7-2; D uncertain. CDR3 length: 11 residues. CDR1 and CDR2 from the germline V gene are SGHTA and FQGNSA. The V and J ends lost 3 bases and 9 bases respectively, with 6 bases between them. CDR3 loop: CASSFSVEQFF. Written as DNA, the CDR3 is TGTGCCAGCAGCTTTTCGGTTGAGCAGTTCTTC.

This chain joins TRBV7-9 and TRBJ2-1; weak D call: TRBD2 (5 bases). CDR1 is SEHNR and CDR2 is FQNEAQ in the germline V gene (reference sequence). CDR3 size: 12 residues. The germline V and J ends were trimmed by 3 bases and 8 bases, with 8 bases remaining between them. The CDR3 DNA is TGTGCCAGCAGCTTGGACTTTGATGAGCAGTTCTTC. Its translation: CASSLDFDEQFF.

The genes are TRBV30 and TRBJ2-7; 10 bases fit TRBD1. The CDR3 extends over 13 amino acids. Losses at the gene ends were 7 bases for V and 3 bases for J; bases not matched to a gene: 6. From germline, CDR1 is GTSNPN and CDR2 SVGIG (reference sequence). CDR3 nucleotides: TGTGCCTTTCACCGGGACAGGGGCTACGAGCAGTACTTC. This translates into CAFHRDRGYEQYF.

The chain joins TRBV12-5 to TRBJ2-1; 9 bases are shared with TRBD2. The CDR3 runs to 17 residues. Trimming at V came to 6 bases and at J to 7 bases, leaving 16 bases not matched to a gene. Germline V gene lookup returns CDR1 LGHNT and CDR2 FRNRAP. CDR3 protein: CASGSTSIAGAGNEQFF. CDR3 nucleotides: TGTGCTAGTGGCTCCACGTCAATAGCGGGAGCGGGTAATGAGCAGTTCTTC.

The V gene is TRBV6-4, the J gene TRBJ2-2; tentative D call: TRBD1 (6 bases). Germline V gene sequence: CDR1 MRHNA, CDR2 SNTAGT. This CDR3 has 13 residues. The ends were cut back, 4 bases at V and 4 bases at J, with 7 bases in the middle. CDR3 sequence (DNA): TGTGCCAGCAGTGCAGGGGTCACCGGGGAGCTGTTTTTT. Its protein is CASSAGVTGELFF.